These 9 T cell receptor beta chains share one sample of origin, sequenced in a study of early T cells in non-severe SARS-CoV-2 infection. Each CDR3 protein is one row after TCRdb ran MiXCR on the 5' RACE reads. The sample lists 75,000 to 100,000 distinct CDR3 sequences, 14% occurring once. Sequenced material: whole blood. The receptors originated from an adult who was a healthcare worker with PCR-confirmed SARS-CoV-2 infection or an uninfected control (not recorded which).

This clonotype was observed a few times. V usage is TRBV27 and J usage is TRBJ1-4; the D gene is possibly TRBD1 (6 bases). The germline V and J ends were trimmed by 0 bases and 7 bases, with 12 bases remaining between them. The CDR3 runs to 15 residues. The germline V gene has CDR1 MNHEY and CDR2 SMNVEV (reference sequence). CDR3 protein: CASSLSIQGTEKLFF. DNA for the CDR3: TGTGCCAGCAGTTTATCGATACAGGGTACTGAAAAACTGTTTTTT.

The chain joins TRBV7-9 to TRBJ2-1; TRBD1 agrees at 7 bases. V dropped 4 bases and J dropped 2; count of bases not matched to a gene: 8. The CDR3 runs to 16 residues. CDR1 and CDR2 (germline): SEHNR, FQNEAQ (reference sequence). For the CDR3, the DNA is TGTGCCAGCAGCTCGTCGCAGGGGGTGGCCTACAATGAGCAGTTCTTC. Translated: CASSSSQGVAYNEQFF.

This clonotype was seen only a few times. The CDR3 region has the DNA TGTGCCAGCAGCTCCGGGACTAGGGGCACAGATACGCAGTATTTT. Protein sequence: CASSSGTRGTDTQYF. The rearrangement links TRBV12-3 or TRBV12-4 to TRBJ2-3; TRBD2 agrees at 8 bases. The junction had 6 bases not matched to a gene; V was cut back by 6 bases and J by 1 base. This CDR3 contains 15 residues.

The rearrangement uses TRBV12-3 or TRBV12-4 and TRBJ2-1, with 10 bases lining up with TRBD2. Losses at the gene ends were 5 bases for V and 6 bases for J; bases not matched to a gene: 10. This CDR3 has 16 residues. The CDR3 bases are TGTGCCAGCAGTCCCCCCCGCCTAGCGGGGGTCAATGAGCAGTTCTTC. Its translation is CASSPPRLAGVNEQFF.

This clonotype was picked up many times. The chain links TRBV7-2 to TRBJ1-4; 7 bases map to TRBD1. This CDR3 has 16 residues. The V gene end was trimmed by 0 bases and the J gene end by 8 bases; junction bases not matched to a gene: 9. Germline V gene data show CDR1 as SGHTA and CDR2 as FQGNSA. CDR3: CASSLAAGTATEKLFF. In DNA, the CDR3 is TGTGCCAGCAGCTTAGCGGCCGGGACAGCTACCGAAAAACTGTTTTTT.

At least ten counts were recorded for this clonotype. The gene calls are TRBV7-2 and TRBJ1-2; 8 bases align to TRBD1. V shed 5 bases and J 4 bases; nucleotides not matched to a gene: 9. From germline, CDR1 is SGHTA and CDR2 FQGNSA. CDR3 length equals 15 residues. CDR3 nucleotides: TGTGCCAGCAGCCCCTGGATGGACAGGGTCTATGGCTACACCTTC. Its protein product is CASSPWMDRVYGYTF.

In this sample, this clonotype turned up a few times. The chain couples TRBV5-6 to TRBJ1-1; D is unresolved. Germline values: CDR1 SGHDT, CDR2 YYEEEE. V was trimmed by 2 bases and J by 4 bases, leaving 6 bases between them. The CDR3 contains 12 residues. The CDR3 sequence: CASSFVGTEAFF. CDR3 DNA sequence: TGTGCCAGCAGCTTTGTAGGCACTGAAGCTTTCTTT.

This clonotype was counted between two and nine times. V is TRBV2 and J is TRBJ1-6; 9 bases are shared with TRBD1. V dropped 8 bases and J dropped 8; count of bases not matched to a gene: 10. Germline V gene data show CDR1 as SNHLY and CDR2 as FYNNEI. The CDR3 contains 15 residues. The CDR3, as DNA: TGTGCCAGCCGGGACAGGGAGGTTCTCTATTCACCCCTCCACTTT. Translating gives CASRDREVLYSPLHF.

The chain has TRBV6-5 and TRBJ2-1; D not certain. Germline V lookup: CDR1 MNHEY, CDR2 SVGAGI. This CDR3 spans 11 amino acids. V was cut by 4 bases and J by 11 bases, with 9 bases left in between. The CDR3: CASSSSEKQFF. As DNA, the CDR3 is TGTGCCAGCAGTTCCTCTGAGAAGCAGTTCTTC.